This entry describes one T cell receptor (beta chain). Its antigen is currently unknown. Genomic DNA per cell subset filled all wells of several immunoSEQ plates. TCRdb keeps only in-frame clones here, not all; method: immunoSEQ multiplex PCR. The data contain 2,500,000 or so clones, over 85% of them singletons. It was into CD45RA+ naive and CD45RA-negative memory subsets that the CD4+ cells were split. The data were obtained in a study of shared clonotypes between healthy human individuals. Study summary: CD8 memory received one plate per donor, CD8 naive two, CD4 memory three and CD4 naive three. Findings and limits, study-wide: Blood alone was sampled, and tissue repertoires likely differ.

CDR1 and CDR2 (germline): SGHNT, YENEEA. V lost 8 bases, J lost 1 base, and 5 bases stayed unmatched. The CDR3 has 14 amino acids. The V and J genes are TRBV11-3 and TRBJ2-1; 7 bases align to TRBD1. The TCR was taken from a man aged 18 to 30 in good health. Some clones in this sample may be carry-over from other donors' samples. What was sequenced was naive CD4+ T cells from PBMCs. The subset is: CD45RA+ positively selected. The CDR3 here is CASGQAGSYNEQFF. For the CDR3, the DNA is TGTGCCAGCGGACAGGCAGGGTCCTACAATGAGCAGTTCTTC.